This T cell receptor (beta chain) was captured by sequencing in a study of cytomegalovirus exposure and HLA in healthy donors. The CDR3 loop spans 13 amino acids. Germline V gives CDR1 SGHKS, CDR2 YYEKEE (reference sequence). V was clipped by 1 base and J by 5 bases, with 6 bases between them. Notes on this clone: Its antigen remains unidentified.

Study-wide results and caveats: Presence/absence analysis assumed near-uniform sequencing depth across donors. It was reported that TCR beta sequences correctly inferred the HLA-A and HLA-B alleles for most subjects.

PCR primers comprised 60 Vbeta and 13 Jbeta primers. In the original workflow: It was a later analysis that counted roughly 79 million unique TCR beta chains, of which around 11 million were shared. TCRdb keeps only in-frame clones here, not all; method: immunoSEQ multiplex PCR. That table is the source of V, J and clone size, and D and trimming were worked out from the DNA. This sample has 150,000 to 200,000 clones, with about 78% found just once. The receptor was isolated from a male donor in good health and CMV-seronegative. The V gene is TRBV5-5, the J gene TRBJ2-2, with unresolved D. Sequencing was performed on PBMCs. DNA of the CDR3: TGTGCCAGCAGCTTGTATTCGACCGGGGAGCTGTTTTTT. As protein: CASSLYSTGELFF. The entire variable domain, with the rest obtained from reference TRBV5-5 and TRBJ2-2, is as follows: DAGVTQSPTHLIKTRGQQVTLRCSPISGHKSVSWYQQVLGQGPQFIFQYYEKEERGRGNFPDRFSARQFPNYSSELNVNALLLGDSALYLCASSLYSTGELFFGEGSRLTVL.